The clone carrying this T cell receptor beta chain has more than one count but fewer than ten. A read error may produce the germline difference seen at one junction end. This entry is derived from a study of CD8+CD57+ T cells in acquired aplastic anemia. Genomic DNA served as template for TCR beta VDJ and CDR3 profiling. TCRdb processed the reads anew with MiXCR; each CDR3 protein has one entry. The sample has approximately 200,000 distinct CDR3 sequences, around 49% seen once; the top ten hold 15% to 20%. The CDR3 runs 18 residues. CDR1 is LGHDT, CDR2 YNNKEL, per germline (reference sequence). Patients who underwent sequencing had shown CD8+CD57+ cell expansion by flow cytometry.

The gene calls are TRBV3-1 and TRBJ1-6, with D possibly matching TRBD1 (5 bases). Specimen: sorted CD4+, CD8+, or CD8+CD57+ T cells (not recorded which) from PBMCs. This TCR was sampled from a human donor with aplastic anemia. The DNA for the CDR3 is TGTGCCAGCAGCCAAGGCCTTTCAGGGCCGGGATATAATTCATCCCTCCACTTT. The encoded protein is CASSQGLSGPGYNSSLHF.